The 9 T cell receptor beta chains below were found in one sample sequenced in a study of neurological immune-mediated disorders. MiXCR, applied by TCRdb to the 5' RACE reads, yields one record per CDR3 protein. The repertoire holds about 35,000 distinct CDR3 sequences, with approximately 4.2% as singletons. The specimen was PBMCs. The receptors shown here come from a man aged 30-40 years with multiple sclerosis.

The chain recombines TRBV15 with TRBJ2-2, with D maybe TRBD2 (6 bases). This CDR3 spans 14 amino acids. The germline V gene has CDR1 LNHNV and CDR2 YYDKDF (reference sequence). V was clipped by 3 bases and J by 5 bases, with 10 bases between them. The DNA for the CDR3 is TGTGCCACCAGCAGCGGGGGATTAACCGGGGAGCTGTTTTTT. It translates to CATSSGGLTGELFF. The complete variable domain, with remaining parts taken from reference TRBV15 and TRBJ2-2, reads DAMVIQNPRYQVTQFGKPVTLSCSQTLNHNVMYWYQQKSSQAPKLLFHYYDKDFNNEADTPDNFQSRRPNTSFCFLDIRSPGLGDTAMYLCATSSGGLTGELFFGEGSRLTVL.

The table lists this clonotype with many counts. The V and J genes are TRBV7-6 and TRBJ1-1; TRBD1 aligns across 8 bases. This CDR3 is 13 amino acids long. CDR1 and CDR2 from the germline V gene are SGHVS and FNYEAQ. The V and J ends lost 3 bases and 5 bases, in that order; junction bases with no gene match: 2. CDR3 region: CASSLDRETEAFF. The CDR3 DNA reads as TGTGCCAGCAGCTTGGACAGGGAAACTGAAGCTTTCTTT.

The rearrangement uses TRBV18 and TRBJ1-1, with D unresolved. Germline-derived CDR1 and CDR2 are KGHSH and LQKENI. The CDR3 is made up of 15 amino acids. Trimming cost V 0 bases and J 3 bases, with 11 bases left between them. CDR3: CASSPPSIGDTEAFF. For the CDR3, the DNA is TGTGCCAGCTCACCACCGAGTATTGGGGACACTGAAGCTTTCTTT. The whole variable domain, filled in from reference TRBV18 and TRBJ1-1, reads NAGVMQNPRHLVRRRGQEARLRCSPMKGHSHVYWYRQLPEEGLKFMVYLQKENIIDESGMPKERFSAEFPKEGPSILRIQQVVRGDSAAYFCASSPPSIGDTEAFFGQGTRLTVV.

This clonotype was counted many times. V usage is TRBV10-2 and J usage is TRBJ2-3; TRBD1 agrees at 9 bases. CDR1 and CDR2 from the germline V gene are WSHSY and SAAADI. V trimming: 3 bases; J trimming: 5 bases; junction bases outside the gene matches: 3. This CDR3 comprises 14 residues. This chain's CDR3 is CASSDTGGRDTQYF. The CDR3 nucleotides are TGCGCCAGCAGTGATACAGGGGGCAGAGATACGCAGTATTTT.

This clonotype was counted many times. J is TRBJ2-5 and V is TRBV12-5; TRBD2 aligns across 12 bases. The V gene end was trimmed by 5 bases and the J gene end by 1 base; junction bases not matched to a gene: 5. The CDR3 has 16 amino acids. Looked up from germline, CDR1 is LGHNT and CDR2 is FRNRAP. Here the CDR3 reads CASGPGLAGTQETQYF. The CDR3 DNA sequence: TGTGCTAGTGGTCCCGGACTAGCGGGGACCCAAGAGACCCAGTACTTC.

This clonotype was observed many times. The chain links TRBV5-1 to TRBJ1-2; tentative D call: TRBD1 (5 bases). Looked up from germline, CDR1 is SGHRS and CDR2 is YFSETQ. Trimming removed 1 base from V and 8 bases from J, with 15 bases in between. This CDR3 is 14 amino acids long. Here the CDR3 reads CASSLSVGTGGYTF. In DNA form, the CDR3 reads TGCGCCAGCAGCTTGTCAGTAGGGACCGGCGGCTACACCTTC.

This clonotype appeared many times. The chain employs TRBV29-1 and TRBJ2-1; a weak D match, TRBD1 (5 bases). V dropped 4 bases and J dropped 3 bases, with 16 bases sitting between them. Germline-derived CDR1 and CDR2 are SQVTM and ANQGSEA. The CDR3 length is 15 residues. The CDR3 nucleotides read TGCAGCGTTGCAACAGGTACGATACGCTACAATGAGCAGTTCTTC. Residues: CSVATGTIRYNEQFF.

At least ten counts were recorded for this clonotype. V is TRBV5-4 and J is TRBJ2-3; D not certain. V shed 3 bases and J shed 5 bases, with 4 bases lying between them. CDR1 and CDR2 (germline): SGHNT, YYREEE (reference sequence). The CDR3 sequence is 11 residues long. This CDR3 reads CASSSRDTQYF. The CDR3 DNA sequence: TGTGCCAGCAGCTCGAGAGATACGCAGTATTTT.

In its sample, this clonotype was seen many times. This chain links TRBV6-6 with TRBJ1-6; D gene ambiguous. The CDR3 length is 15 residues. Trimming stripped 5 bases from V and 7 bases from J, with 15 bases between. From germline, CDR1 is MNHNY and CDR2 SVGAGI (reference sequence). The CDR3 nucleotides are TGTGCCAGCAGTCCTGTCGGAGCGGGCAATTCACCCCTCCACTTT. Amino acids: CASSPVGAGNSPLHF.